This TCR beta chain was captured by sequencing in a study of radiation and T cells in renal cell carcinoma. Study summary: Nephrectomy followed 15 Gy stereotactic body radiation by 4 weeks.

Time point: blood 2 weeks post-SBRT. Described treatment: 15 Gy SBRT to primary tumor, nephrectomy 4 weeks later. Generated by immunoSEQ multiplex PCR, the TCRdb table keeps only in-frame clones and is missing some. The sample records 100,000 to 150,000 clones, around nine tenths being singletons. The CDR3 covers 13 residues. Germline-derived CDR1 and CDR2 are GTSNPN and SVGIG (reference sequence). Trimming removed 4 bases from V and 3 bases from J, with 11 bases in between. The V gene is TRBV30, the J gene TRBJ2-3; D perhaps matches TRBD2 (6 bases). The clonotype comes from a woman in her 70s with renal cell carcinoma. The sequencing here drew on blood, taken from a patient whose treatment included radiotherapy and nephrectomy. In DNA, the CDR3 is TGTGCCTGGATCGGGGGAAGAACAGATACGCAGTATTTT. This translates into CAWIGGRTDTQYF. Full variable domain (rest looked up from reference TRBV30 and TRBJ2-3): SQTIHQWPATLVQPVGSPLSLECTVEGTSNPNLYWYRQAAGRGLQLLFYSVGIGQISSEVPQNLSASRPQDRQFILSSKKLLLSDSGFYLCAWIGGRTDTQYFGPGTRLTVL.